A single sample is the source of the 29 T cell receptor beta chains below, sequenced in a study of shared clonotypes between healthy human individuals (dated by TCRdb to the early 2020s). The library was generated by the immunoSEQ multiplex PCR assay. TCRdb holds this immuneACCESS table with in-frame rearrangements only. Some clones are missing; in checked studies, unresolved V genes explain under half, and the rest has no known cause. For this sample the table gives 950,000 to 1,100,000 clones, of which about 75% were detected only once. The ten largest clonotypes hold roughly 1.4% of the sample. Specimen: memory CD4+ T cells sorted from blood. The sample's cell subset or site, from its label and the paper: CD45RA-negative fraction. All receptors come from a man aged 18-30 years in good health.

With regard to this clone: Different DNA sequences within this sample yield the same CDR3. The CDR3 DNA follows: TGTGCCAGCAGCTTCCGCGGGAGATACGAGCAGTACTTC. Amino acids: CASSFRGRYEQYF. This chain links TRBV7-2 with TRBJ2-7; 7 bases agree with TRBD2. Germline V gene lookup returns CDR1 SGHTA and CDR2 FQGNSA. This CDR3 is built from 13 residues. The junction had 3 bases not matched to a gene; V was cut back by 3 bases and J by 4 bases.

Only a few counts were recorded for this clone. This chain connects TRBV7-3 to TRBJ2-1; possibly TRBD2 for D (7 bases). The CDR3 contains 15 residues. The ends were cut back, 0 bases at V and 9 bases at J, with 15 bases in the middle. Germline V lookup: CDR1 SGHTA, CDR2 FQGTGA. The CDR3 DNA is TGTGCCAGCAGCTTAACCGGGGGGCCACAGGGTGAGCAGTTCTTC. Its protein is CASSLTGGPQGEQFF.

The genes are TRBV18 and TRBJ2-7, with a weak D call TRBD1 (6 bases). This CDR3 spans 16 amino acids. Trimming pared 3 bases from V and 3 bases from J, leaving 18 bases between. Germline V CDR1 and CDR2: KGHSH, LQKENI. For the CDR3, the DNA is TGTGCCAGCTCACCGAGACAAGGACAGAATATCTACGAGCAGTACTTC. Translating it yields CASSPRQGQNIYEQYF.

The chain carries TRBV6-5 and TRBJ2-6; no definite D call. The CDR3 length is 16 residues. Germline V gene data show CDR1 as MNHEY and CDR2 as SVGAGI. The V end lost 8 bases, the J end lost 0 bases, and 14 bases lay between the germline ends. The CDR3 spells CASGNLDGSGANVLTF. CDR3 sequence (DNA): TGTGCCAGCGGTAACTTAGACGGCTCTGGGGCCAACGTCCTGACTTTC.

V usage is TRBV19 and J usage is TRBJ2-7, with D maybe TRBD2 (5 bases). The CDR3 loop spans 15 amino acids. Germline V gene data show CDR1 as LNHDA and CDR2 as SQIVND (reference sequence). Trimming removed 3 bases at V and 6 bases at J, with 18 bases between. CDR3 DNA sequence: TGTGCCAGTAGTATCGGGGAAGGACGCCAAAGCGAGCAGTACTTC. It translates to CASSIGEGRQSEQYF. The complete variable domain, with remaining parts taken from reference TRBV19 and TRBJ2-7, reads DGGITQSPKYLFRKEGQNVTLSCEQNLNHDAMYWYRQDPGQGLRLIYYSQIVNDFQKGDIAEGYSVSREKKESFPLTVTSAQKNPTAFYLCASSIGEGRQSEQYFGPGTRLTVT.

The CDR3 region is CASSSPGGGNGYTF. The CDR3 region has the DNA TGTGCCAGCAGCAGTCCAGGGGGCGGCAATGGCTACACCTTC. The chain combines TRBV5-4 with TRBJ1-2; the match to TRBD1 covers 8 bases. Looked up from germline, CDR1 is SGHNT and CDR2 is YYREEE (reference sequence). V lost 4 bases to trimming and J lost 6 bases; unmatched junction nucleotides: 8. This CDR3 has 14 amino acids.

A word on this clone: Other DNA sequences from this sample encode an identical CDR3 as well. The gene calls are TRBV15 and TRBJ2-5; D gene uncertain. V lost 0 bases and J lost 5, with 7 bases in between. The germline V gene has CDR1 LNHNV and CDR2 YYDKDF (reference sequence). The CDR3 has 13 residues. The CDR3 DNA follows: TGTGCCACCAGCAGAGATTTACGCGAGACCCAGTACTTC. This gives the protein CATSRDLRETQYF. Based on the CDR3 plus reference TRBV15 and TRBJ2-5, the full variable domain is DAMVIQNPRYQVTQFGKPVTLSCSQTLNHNVMYWYQQKSSQAPKLLFHYYDKDFNNEADTPDNFQSRRPNTSFCFLDIRSPGLGDTAMYLCATSRDLRETQYFGPGTRLLVL.

The V and J genes are TRBV18 and TRBJ1-1, with no clear D. Trimming stripped 8 bases from V and 2 bases from J, with 15 bases between. The CDR3 has 14 residues. The V gene's germline CDR1 is KGHSH and CDR2 LQKENI. CDR3 sequence: CASAKTGENTEAFF. The CDR3 bases are TGTGCCAGCGCCAAAACCGGGGAAAACACTGAAGCTTTCTTT.

V gene TRBV18 combines with J gene TRBJ1-1; 8 bases are a match to TRBD1. This CDR3 region has 15 residues. Per germline, CDR1 KGHSH and CDR2 LQKENI. With 3 bases clipped from V and 4 bases from J, the junction kept 7 bases outside the gene matches. CDR3 protein: CASSPSQGASTEAFF. The CDR3 DNA reads TGTGCCAGCTCACCGTCGCAGGGGGCGAGCACTGAAGCTTTCTTT.

The chain employs TRBV7-2 and TRBJ2-5; D tentatively fits TRBD1 or TRBD2 (6 bases each). V was trimmed by 3 bases and J by 7 bases, leaving 21 bases between them. Germline V lookup: CDR1 SGHTA, CDR2 FQGNSA. The CDR3 spans 16 residues. The CDR3 protein is CASSLKGGSSRGTQYF. In DNA, the CDR3 is TGTGCCAGCAGCTTGAAAGGGGGGTCCTCCCGCGGGACCCAGTACTTC.

This clone has ten or more counts. The rearrangement uses TRBV6-1 and TRBJ2-7; TRBD1 is a possible D gene (6 bases). Germline CDR1 MNHNS, CDR2 SASEGT. The CDR3 has 14 amino acids. Trimming removed 3 bases at V and 0 bases at J, with 9 bases between. The CDR3 DNA is TGTGCCAGCAGTGATACAGGGAGCTCCTACGAGCAGTACTTC. Encoded protein: CASSDTGSSYEQYF.

This sequence joins TRBV12-5 and TRBJ2-1; D is possibly TRBD2 (5 bases). Germline V gene sequence: CDR1 LGHNT, CDR2 FRNRAP. The CDR3 has 13 amino acids. V lost 3 bases to trimming and J lost 6 bases, with 9 bases between them. The CDR3 sequence is CASGFDEGNEQFF. CDR3 sequence (DNA): TGTGCTAGTGGTTTTGATGAGGGCAATGAGCAGTTCTTC.

The chain carries TRBV5-1 and TRBJ2-5, with TRBD2 identical over 7 bases. V lost 2 bases to trimming and J lost 2 bases; unmatched junction nucleotides: 6. Per germline, CDR1 SGHRS and CDR2 YFSETQ. This CDR3 comprises 15 residues. The CDR3, as DNA: TGCGCCAGCAGCTTCGACGGGAGGAATCAAGAGACCCAGTACTTC. Translated, it gives CASSFDGRNQETQYF.

The J gene is TRBJ2-7, the V gene TRBV2; 8 positions agree with TRBD2. The CDR3 is 13 residues long. Germline values: CDR1 SNHLY, CDR2 FYNNEI. With V trimmed by 5 bases and J by 4 bases, 4 bases remained unmatched. CDR3 nucleotide sequence: TGTGCCAGCAGTCGGGAGGGGTTTTACGAGCAGTACTTC. Amino acid sequence: CASSREGFYEQYF.

The chain joins TRBV13 to TRBJ2-7; 7 nucleotides line up with TRBD2. CDR3 length: 16 residues. Trimming at V came to 5 bases and at J to 4 bases, leaving 14 bases not matched to a gene. Germline assignment: CDR1 PRHDT and CDR2 FYEKMQ (reference sequence). CDR3 DNA sequence: TGTGCCAGCAGCAGGCACCGGGACTACGGAACTTACGAGCAGTACTTC. Its protein is CASSRHRDYGTYEQYF.

As for this clone: Other DNA sequences in this specimen translate into the identical CDR3. This chain uses TRBV28 with TRBJ2-7; D uncertain. Germline CDR1 reads MDHEN; CDR2 reads SYDVKM. Trimming left V 2 bases short and J 2 bases short, with 7 bases between. The length of the CDR3 is 13 residues. The CDR3 sequence: CASSLGSAYEQYF. The CDR3 nucleotides read TGTGCCAGCAGTTTAGGGTCGGCCTACGAGCAGTACTTC.

The rearrangement joins TRBV10-3 to TRBJ1-5; D remains unclear. The ends were cut back, 5 bases at V and 2 bases at J, with 7 bases in the middle. Germline values: CDR1 ENHRY, CDR2 SYGVKD. CDR3 length equals 13 residues. In DNA, the CDR3 is TGTGCCATCAGTAGGGTAGGCAATCAGCCCCAGCATTTT. It yields the protein CAISRVGNQPQHF.

This clone showed up just a few times. The same CDR3 arises from other DNA sequences in this sample as well. This rearrangement joins TRBV6-5 to TRBJ2-2; no clear D gene. This CDR3 is 11 amino acids long. The V end lost 6 bases, the J end lost 1 base, and 0 bases lay between the germline ends. Germline CDR1 and CDR2: MNHEY and SVGAGI. CDR3 in amino acids: CASRNTGELFF. CDR3 DNA: TGTGCCAGCAGGAACACCGGGGAGCTGTTTTTT.

The V gene is TRBV19, the J gene TRBJ2-5; D unresolved. The ends were cut back, 4 bases at V and 1 base at J, with 13 bases in the middle. Germline CDR1 reads LNHDA; CDR2 reads SQIVND (reference sequence). The CDR3 covers 15 residues. The CDR3 sequence: CASSTSPLPQETQYF. The CDR3 DNA reads TGTGCCAGTAGTACTTCCCCTTTACCCCAAGAGACCCAGTACTTC.

The chain is built from TRBV11-2 and TRBJ1-2; TRBD1 matches 9 bases. Germline trimming cut 4 bases from V and 4 bases from J; bases unmatched to any gene: 4. The CDR3 sequence is 14 residues long. Germline loops: CDR1 SGHAT, CDR2 FQNNGV. The CDR3 spells CASSSLTGGYGYTF. CDR3 nucleotides: TGTGCCAGCAGCTCCTTGACAGGGGGCTATGGCTACACCTTC.

This clone has ten or more counts. This chain uses TRBV5-6 with TRBJ1-1; TRBD1 aligns across 8 bases. Germline CDR1 SGHDT, CDR2 YYEEEE. CDR3 length: 16 amino acids. Losses at the gene ends were 0 bases for V and 5 bases for J; bases not matched to a gene: 9. The CDR3 DNA sequence: TGTGCCAGCAGCTTGGGGACAGGGAAGCGGTCGACTGAAGCTTTCTTT. Translating gives CASSLGTGKRSTEAFF.

This clone was counted once. The chain uses TRBV6-1 and TRBJ1-1, with D perhaps matching TRBD1 (5 bases). V gave up 1 base and J gave up 11 bases, with 14 bases separating them. Germline lookup yields CDR1 MNHNS and CDR2 SASEGT. The CDR3 totals 13 residues. For the CDR3, the DNA is TGTGCCAGCAGTGAAGGTTGGACACTCGCCGCTTTCTTT. This gives the protein CASSEGWTLAAFF.

This clone was seen only once. Other DNA sequences from this sample encode an identical CDR3 as well. The V and J genes are TRBV5-1 and TRBJ2-7; 16 positions match TRBD2. This CDR3 region has 18 residues. V was clipped by 4 bases and J by 0 bases; unmatched bases: 7. Germline V CDR1 and CDR2: SGHRS, YFSETQ. In DNA, the CDR3 is TGCGCCAGCAGCCCGGGACTAGCGGGAGGGCGCAGCTCCTACGAGCAGTACTTC. Its protein is CASSPGLAGGRSSYEQYF.

The V gene is TRBV7-2, the J gene TRBJ2-1; TRBD2 is a possible D gene (5 bases). Germline CDR1 is SGHTA and CDR2 is FQGNSA. Trimming pared 1 base from V and 5 bases from J, leaving 12 bases between. CDR3 size: 15 residues. The CDR3 sequence is CASSLEASSHNEQFF. The CDR3 DNA is TGTGCCAGCAGCTTAGAGGCTAGCTCTCACAATGAGCAGTTCTTC.

V and J are TRBV7-9 and TRBJ2-5; D is possibly TRBD1 (6 bases). The V gene's germline CDR1 is SEHNR and CDR2 FQNEAQ (reference sequence). This CDR3 comprises 16 residues. V was cut by 0 bases and J by 4 bases, with 15 bases left in between. Written as DNA, the CDR3 is TGTGCCAGCAGCTTAGCCCTGATGAGGGGGATAGAGACCCAGTACTTC. It specifies CASSLALMRGIETQYF.

The V gene is TRBV6-5, the J gene TRBJ2-2; D might be TRBD1 or TRBD2, each matching 5 bases. The CDR3 totals 15 residues. The ends were cut back, 6 bases at V and 4 bases at J, with 15 bases in the middle. The germline CDR1 and CDR2 sequences are MNHEY and SVGAGI. The DNA of the CDR3 is TGTGCCAGCAGACCCTGGGACGACTCCACCGGGGAGCTGTTTTTT. Translating it yields CASRPWDDSTGELFF.

The chain couples TRBV10-2 to TRBJ1-5; D remains ambiguous. V dropped 0 bases and J dropped 4 bases, with 1 base sitting between them. This CDR3 has 12 amino acids. Germline lookup yields CDR1 WSHSY and CDR2 SAAADI. The CDR3, as DNA: TGCGCCAGCAGTGAGTCGAATCAGCCCCAGCATTTT. It codes for CASSESNQPQHF.

This clone occurred once. The rearrangement joins TRBV6-5 to TRBJ1-6; D unresolved. Trimming took 4 bases from V and 9 from J, leaving 10 bases between them. Germline CDR1 reads MNHEY; CDR2 reads SVGAGI. The CDR3 is 13 residues long. The CDR3 is CASSSNSLSPLHF. CDR3 DNA sequence: TGTGCCAGCAGTTCGAACAGCCTTTCACCCCTCCACTTT.

The V call is TRBV2, the J call TRBJ2-2; 10 nucleotides match TRBD2. Trimming at V came to 4 bases and at J to 6 bases, leaving 17 bases not matched to a gene. Germline V gene sequence: CDR1 SNHLY, CDR2 FYNNEI. This CDR3 contains 19 residues. CDR3 bases: TGTGCCAGCAGTGTCGCAGGAGGCCAGCGGGGGGGCCGGGCCGGGGAGCTGTTTTTT. Its protein is CASSVAGGQRGGRAGELFF.